Listed here are 19 T cell receptor beta chains from one sample, sequenced in a study of preoperative IRX-2 immunotherapy in early breast cancer. The protocol was immunoSEQ multiplex PCR, while the TCRdb copy is restricted to in-frame clones and leaves out a portion. The table lists around 35,000 clones, more than 90% of them singletons. Treatment specified: preoperative locoregional IRX-2 cytokine immunotherapy. This specimen was acquired from a patient treated with IRX-2 immunotherapy. Receptors originate from a human donor with breast cancer.

This sequence joins TRBV19 and TRBJ1-5, with D possibly TRBD1 on 6 matching bases. This CDR3 is built from 16 residues. Germline values: CDR1 LNHDA, CDR2 SQIVND (reference sequence). The V end lost 5 bases, the J end lost 1 base, and 15 bases lay between the germline ends. CDR3 loop: CASSGQNRVSNQPQHF. Written as DNA, the CDR3 is TGTGCCAGTAGTGGTCAAAACAGGGTCAGCAATCAGCCCCAGCATTTT.

This clone appeared a few times. V is TRBV7-2 and J is TRBJ2-1; TRBD2 might be the D (6 bases). The V end was cut by 5 bases, the J end by 6 bases, with 20 bases between. Germline values: CDR1 SGHTA, CDR2 FQGNSA. The CDR3 has 16 residues. CDR3 sequence reads: CASSLPRLGWANEQFF. The CDR3 DNA reads as TGTGCCAGCAGCCTTCCCCGACTAGGTTGGGCCAATGAGCAGTTCTTC.

The chain has TRBV4-2 and TRBJ2-1, with 8 bases matching TRBD2. The CDR3 is made up of 18 amino acids. Per the germline V gene, CDR1 is LGHNA and CDR2 is YNFKEQ. The J segment lost 3 bases and the V segment lost 4 bases, leaving 14 bases of the junction unmatched. As DNA, the CDR3 is TGTGCCAGCAGCCGGAGCGGGAGTGGCCCCCGGAACTACAATGAGCAGTTCTTC. This sequence encodes CASSRSGSGPRNYNEQFF.

CDR3 in DNA: TGTGCCAGCACCATGAGGCCGGGACTAGCGGGAGGGCCCATCTACAATGAGCAGTTCTTC. Its translation is CASTMRPGLAGGPIYNEQFF. V usage is TRBV28 and J usage is TRBJ2-1; 16 nucleotides align to TRBD2. This CDR3 is built from 20 residues. Trimming cost V 7 bases and J 3 bases; bases outside gene matches: 15. CDR1 is MDHEN, CDR2 SYDVKM, per germline.

The V call is TRBV9, the J call TRBJ2-7; 7 bases align to TRBD1. The CDR3 is 12 amino acids. The germline V gene encodes CDR1 SGDLS and CDR2 YYNGEE. V lost 3 bases and J lost 6; bases outside the gene matches: 3. The DNA of the CDR3 is TGTGCCAGCAGCGAGACAGGGATCGAGCAGTACTTC. Translation gives CASSETGIEQYF.

This clone occurred once. DNA of the CDR3: TGTGCCAGCAGCTTTACAGAGACGGTCTACAATGAGCAGTTCTTC. It yields the protein CASSFTETVYNEQFF. The chain joins TRBV5-6 to TRBJ2-1, with D hard to call. Germline CDR1 reads SGHDT; CDR2 reads YYEEEE. V lost 2 bases and J 3 bases, leaving 12 bases between the germline ends. CDR3 size: 15 residues.

J is TRBJ2-7 and V is TRBV5-1, with D hard to call. This CDR3 contains 11 residues. The V and J ends lost 3 bases and 2 bases respectively, with 3 bases between them. Germline CDR1 SGHRS, CDR2 YFSETQ. The CDR3 sequence is CASSSTYEQYF. Here the CDR3 DNA reads TGCGCCAGCAGCTCCACCTACGAGCAGTACTTC.

The gene calls are TRBV4-2 and TRBJ2-1, with 8 bases aligning to TRBD2. The CDR3 is made up of 18 amino acids. The junction had 18 bases not matched to a gene; V was cut back by 11 bases and J by 0 bases. Germline V lookup: CDR1 LGHNA, CDR2 YNFKEQ. CDR3 nucleotides: TGTGCCGGGACCTCGGGGGGGCCGATTCCAAGCTCCTACAATGAGCAGTTCTTC. Translating it yields CAGTSGGPIPSSYNEQFF.

This chain connects TRBV21-1 to TRBJ1-1; TRBD1 reflects the table's D call only, with no check against the DNA. TRBV21-1 is termed a pseudogene. The CDR3 consists of 13 residues. The CDR3 bases are TGTGCCAGCACCGTGACAGGCATACGTGAAGCTTTCTTT. It yields the protein CASTVTGIREAFF.

The rearrangement joins TRBV7-6 to TRBJ1-4; 9 nucleotides agree with TRBD1. Germline CDR1 reads SGHVS; CDR2 reads FNYEAQ. Trimming at V came to 1 base and at J to 11 bases, leaving 5 bases not matched to a gene. This CDR3 is 14 amino acids long. CDR3 loop: CASSLGGTGRKLFF. DNA of the CDR3: TGTGCCAGCAGCTTAGGAGGGACAGGGAGGAAACTGTTTTTT.

This chain joins TRBV7-2 and TRBJ2-1, with TRBD2 identical over 11 bases. Trimming removed 3 bases from V and 5 bases from J; junction bases left unmatched: 6. CDR1 and CDR2 (germline): SGHTA, FQGNSA. This CDR3 has 16 residues. CDR3 sequence: CASSFFSGGGNNEQFF. The CDR3 DNA reads TGTGCCAGCAGCTTTTTTAGCGGGGGGGGTAACAATGAGCAGTTCTTC.

The chain employs TRBV20-1 and TRBJ2-1; 7 bases line up with TRBD2. Germline CDR1 is DFQATT and CDR2 is SNEGSKA (reference sequence). The CDR3 sequence is 11 residues long. The CDR3 bases are TGCACTAAAAAGGCGGGAGTCCCCCAGTTCTTC. It codes for CTKKAGVPQFF.

The rearrangement uses TRBV7-8 and TRBJ2-3, with no clear D. The CDR3 runs 12 residues. Germline-derived CDR1 and CDR2 are SGHVS and FQNEAQ. The V gene lost 5 bases and the J gene lost 2 bases, with 5 bases spanning the gap. DNA of the CDR3: TGTGCCAGCAGCCCTCACACAGATACGCAGTATTTT. Translated: CASSPHTDTQYF.

The chain links TRBV29-1 to TRBJ1-2; D remains unclear. CDR3 length: 12 residues. V was trimmed by 5 bases and J by 4 bases, leaving 11 bases between them. Germline assignment: CDR1 SQVTM and CDR2 ANQGSEA. The CDR3 spells CSVQRAPYGYTF. In DNA form, the CDR3 reads TGCAGCGTTCAGAGGGCTCCCTATGGCTACACCTTC.

This chain links TRBV15 with TRBJ1-6, with a weak D call TRBD1 (5 bases). Germline-derived CDR1 and CDR2 are LNHNV and YYDKDF (reference sequence). The CDR3 consists of 13 residues. V was pared by 0 bases and J by 10 bases, with 7 bases between. The CDR3 sequence: CATSRDRGSPLHF. The CDR3 DNA reads as TGTGCCACCAGCAGAGATCGGGGCTCACCCCTCCACTTT.

This chain joins TRBV12-1 and TRBJ2-2; no DNA check was done on the table's D call, TRBD2. TRBV12-1 counts as a pseudogene. This CDR3 is built from 15 residues. CDR3 nucleotide sequence: TGTGCCAGCCCAACTAGCGGGAGGGCCATCGGGGAGCTGTTTTTT. This codes for CASPTSGRAIGELFF.

V and J are TRBV29-1 and TRBJ2-1; tentatively, D is TRBD1 or TRBD2 (6 bases each). V was pared by 4 bases and J by 3 bases, with 19 bases between. Germline loops: CDR1 SQVTM, CDR2 ANQGSEA. CDR3 length: 16 amino acids. As DNA, the CDR3 is TGCAGCGTTGGGGGGGCAAATGCTTTGCGCTACAATGAGCAGTTCTTC. Translation gives CSVGGANALRYNEQFF.

The CDR3 spells CASSGGLETDTQYF. CDR3 bases: TGTGCCAGCAGCGGCGGACTAGAAACAGATACGCAGTATTTT. This chain links TRBV2 with TRBJ2-3, with 7 bases fitting TRBD2. Trimming removed 6 bases from V and 3 bases from J; junction bases left unmatched: 6. CDR1 is SNHLY, CDR2 FYNNEI, per germline. This CDR3 comprises 14 residues.

This sequence joins TRBV7-9 and TRBJ2-6; a weak D match, TRBD1 (5 bases). This CDR3 is built from 14 residues. Germline CDR1 reads SEHNR; CDR2 reads FQNEAQ (reference sequence). The V and J ends lost 3 bases and 2 bases respectively, with 5 bases between them. CDR3 protein: CASSFRAGANVLTF. The CDR3, as DNA: TGTGCCAGCAGCTTCAGGGCTGGGGCCAACGTCCTGACTTTC.